What follows are 19 T cell receptor beta chains derived from one specimen sequenced in a study of T cell repertoires in cytomegalovirus infection. TCRdb fed the reads into MiXCR, producing one record per CDR3 protein. There are around 530,000 distinct CDR3 sequences in the sample; 26% occur only once, and 13% lies in the top ten. Sequenced input: PBMCs. All receptors come from a human donor in good health (CMV status not recorded). Some clones in this sample may be carry-over from other donors' samples.

V is TRBV6-2 or TRBV6-3 and J is TRBJ2-1, with a possible D match to TRBD2 (5 bases). The V end was cut by 6 bases, the J end by 8 bases, with 11 bases between. The CDR3 has 12 residues. In germline, CDR1 is MNHEY, CDR2 SVGEGT. The CDR3 spells CASSLTSDEQFF. As DNA, the CDR3 is TGTGCCAGCAGCCTAACTAGTGATGAGCAGTTCTTC.

This sequence joins TRBV20-1 and TRBJ2-3; D is uncertain. Trimming removed 0 bases from V and 1 base from J, with 8 bases in between. Germline lookup yields CDR1 DFQATT and CDR2 SNEGSKA (reference sequence). CDR3 length: 14 residues. CDR3 amino acids: CSARDWLGTDTQYF. The CDR3 region has the DNA TGCAGTGCTAGAGATTGGCTGGGCACAGATACGCAGTATTTT.

This clonotype was detected many times. The chain has TRBV7-2 and TRBJ2-1, with a weak D call TRBD1 (5 bases). V gave up 1 base and J gave up 4 bases, with 14 bases separating them. Germline loops: CDR1 SGHTA, CDR2 FQGNSA. This CDR3 is built from 16 residues. The CDR3 DNA sequence: TGTGCCAGCAGCTTAGACGCGGCAGGGCGATACAATGAGCAGTTCTTC. Protein: CASSLDAAGRYNEQFF.

V usage is TRBV14 and J usage is TRBJ2-1; 7 nucleotides agree with TRBD2. Germline assignment: CDR1 SGHDN and CDR2 FVKESK. The CDR3 contains 15 residues. J was trimmed by 5 bases and V by 5 bases; bases with no gene match: 9. CDR3 amino acids: CASSSAGLGNNEQFF. CDR3 nucleotides: TGTGCCAGCAGCTCAGCGGGATTAGGGAACAATGAGCAGTTCTTC.

The DNA of the CDR3 is TGTGCCAGCAGCTTGTGGACTAGGGGGTGGGACAATGAGCAGTTCTTC. This sequence encodes CASSLWTRGWDNEQFF. The V and J genes are TRBV11-2 and TRBJ2-1, with a tentative D call TRBD2 (7 bases). The CDR3 contains 16 residues. From germline, CDR1 is SGHAT and CDR2 FQNNGV. V lost 3 bases and J 5 bases, leaving 17 bases between the germline ends. The complete variable domain, with remaining parts taken from reference TRBV11-2 and TRBJ2-1, reads EAGVAQSPRYKIIEKRQSVAFWCNPISGHATLYWYQQILGQGPKLLIQFQNNGVVDDSQLPKDRFSAERLKGVDSTLKIQPAKLEDSAVYLCASSLWTRGWDNEQFFGPGTRLTVL.

This clonotype was seen only a few times. The V call is TRBV10-3, the J call TRBJ2-5; 9 bases match TRBD2. This CDR3 contains 13 residues. After removal of 6 bases from V and 4 bases from J, the junction contained 3 bases not matched to a gene. Per the germline V gene, CDR1 is ENHRY and CDR2 is SYGVKD. The CDR3 loop is CAIRLAGGETQYF. The CDR3 nucleotides read TGTGCCATCAGACTAGCGGGTGGAGAGACCCAGTACTTC.

The sample holds a few counts of this clonotype. CDR3 protein: CSAWGAGTGNTIYF. Written as DNA, the CDR3 is TGCAGTGCTTGGGGGGCCGGGACTGGAAACACCATATATTTT. V and J are TRBV20-1 and TRBJ1-3; D possibly corresponds to TRBD1 (6 bases). The germline V and J ends were trimmed by 5 bases and 2 bases, with 13 bases remaining between them. The CDR3 spans 14 residues. In germline, CDR1 is DFQATT, CDR2 SNEGSKA (reference sequence).

This clonotype was counted between two and nine times. V gene TRBV6-2 or TRBV6-3 combines with J gene TRBJ2-4; 7 nucleotides match TRBD2. V dropped 2 bases and J dropped 9; count of bases not matched to a gene: 4. The CDR3 sequence is 13 residues long. Germline CDR1 reads MNHEY; CDR2 reads SVGEGT. The CDR3 spells CASSYGRGVIQYF. CDR3 sequence (DNA): TGTGCCAGCAGTTACGGCCGGGGGGTCATTCAGTACTTC.

This clonotype was observed a handful of times. This rearrangement joins TRBV11-3 to TRBJ1-2; D gene unclear. This CDR3 is 14 amino acids long. Trimming took off 1 base at V and 8 bases at J, with 14 bases between the two ends. Germline CDR1 and CDR2: SGHNT and YENEEA. This CDR3 is CASSLGVTYEGYTF. The CDR3 DNA reads TGTGCCAGCAGCTTAGGCGTAACCTATGAAGGCTACACCTTC. Full variable domain (missing parts from reference TRBV11-3 and TRBJ1-2): EAGVVQSPRYKIIEKKQPVAFWCNPISGHNTLYWYLQNLGQGPELLIRYENEEAVDDSQLPKDRFSAERLKGVDSTLKIQPAELGDSAVYLCASSLGVTYEGYTFGSGTRLTVV.

The rearrangement joins TRBV11-2 to TRBJ1-2; possibly TRBD1 for D (5 bases). The V and J ends lost 4 bases and 4 bases respectively, with 13 bases between them. The CDR3 has 14 amino acids. Germline V gives CDR1 SGHAT, CDR2 FQNNGV. The CDR3 DNA follows: TGTGCCAGCAGCTCCCCCGGGGCCCCCTATGGCTACACCTTC. This translates into CASSSPGAPYGYTF.

CDR3 in DNA: TGTGCCAGCAGCTCTAGCGGGAGGGGGGGGGCAGATACGCAGTATTTT. This translates into CASSSSGRGGADTQYF. This chain links TRBV7-2 with TRBJ2-3; TRBD2 matches 12 bases. The CDR3 sequence is 16 residues long. The J segment lost 4 bases and the V segment lost 4 bases, leaving 6 bases of the junction unmatched. The germline CDR1 and CDR2 sequences are SGHTA and FQGNSA.

The chain carries TRBV30 and TRBJ2-1, with 12 positions matching TRBD2. V lost 0 bases, J lost 5 bases, and 2 bases stayed unmatched. The length of the CDR3 is 15 residues. Germline V CDR1 and CDR2: GTSNPN, SVGIG (reference sequence). CDR3: CAWSVRLAGDNEQFF. The CDR3 DNA reads TGTGCCTGGAGTGTACGACTAGCGGGGGACAATGAGCAGTTCTTC.

This sequence joins TRBV7-8 and TRBJ2-1, with D tentatively TRBD1 or TRBD2 (5 bases each). Germline CDR1 and CDR2: SGHVS and FQNEAQ. CDR3 length equals 14 residues. Trimming took off 1 base at V and 10 bases at J, with 14 bases between the two ends. The CDR3 DNA follows: TGTGCCAGCAGCTTAGGCGTCAGGGACGGGGAGCAGTTCTTC. Translated: CASSLGVRDGEQFF.

This chain uses TRBV7-2 with TRBJ1-5; perhaps TRBD1 as D (5 bases). CDR3 size: 14 residues. The V gene's germline CDR1 is SGHTA and CDR2 FQGNSA. V shed 2 bases and J shed 7 bases, with 12 bases lying between them. The CDR3 nucleotides read TGTGCCAGCAGCTTACGTGACGGACAACAGCCCCAGCATTTT. It specifies CASSLRDGQQPQHF.

The table lists this clonotype with a few counts. This chain connects TRBV7-8 to TRBJ2-1; 7 nucleotides agree with TRBD2. CDR1 is SGHVS, CDR2 FQNEAQ, per germline. V was pared by 3 bases and J by 7 bases, with 6 bases of the junction left unmatched. The CDR3 sequence is 14 residues long. DNA for the CDR3: TGTGCCAGCAGCTTCGAGGGAGCGGGGAATGAGCAGTTCTTC. Translating it yields CASSFEGAGNEQFF.

The CDR3, as DNA: TGTGCCAGCAGTTACGCGGGGTCTGGCTACACCTTC. Its protein is CASSYAGSGYTF. The V and J genes are TRBV6-6 and TRBJ1-2; D gene ambiguous. CDR1 and CDR2 from the germline V gene are MNHNY and SVGAGI (reference sequence). The V end was cut by 2 bases, the J end by 7 bases, with 8 bases between. This CDR3 contains 12 residues.

CDR3 coding DNA: TGTGCCAGCAGTTATTTGGGACAGGGCTATGGCTACACCTTC. Translated: CASSYLGQGYGYTF. The chain employs TRBV6-5 and TRBJ1-2; 9 positions match TRBD1. CDR1 and CDR2 (germline): MNHEY, SVGAGI. The ends lost 3 bases at V and 4 bases at J; junction bases unmatched: 3. This CDR3 contains 14 residues.

V is TRBV20-1 and J is TRBJ2-7; 13 bases align to TRBD2. Germline CDR1 and CDR2: DFQATT and SNEGSKA (reference sequence). CDR3 size: 15 residues. CDR3 amino acids: CTRLAGGPGTYEQYV. In DNA, the CDR3 is TGCACCAGACTAGCGGGAGGACCAGGAACCTACGAGCAGTACGTC.

In this sample, this clonotype turned up a few times. The chain carries TRBV19 and TRBJ2-7; D remains unclear. CDR1 is LNHDA, CDR2 SQIVND, per germline (reference sequence). V was pared by 4 bases and J by 3 bases, with 7 bases between. The CDR3 consists of 12 residues. For the CDR3, the DNA is TGTGCCAGTAGTAGGGGTGACTACGAGCAGTACTTC. Translating gives CASSRGDYEQYF. The full variable domain, in which reference TRBV19 and TRBJ2-7 provide the parts outside the CDR3, is DGGITQSPKYLFRKEGQNVTLSCEQNLNHDAMYWYRQDPGQGLRLIYYSQIVNDFQKGDIAEGYSVSREKKESFPLTVTSAQKNPTAFYLCASSRGDYEQYFGPGTRLTVT.